A single sample gave rise to the 10 T cell receptor beta chains below, sequenced in a study of T-cell reconstitution after alpha-beta-depleted transplantation in children. For TCRbeta, the library was prepared with unique molecular identifiers. MiXCR, run by TCRdb on the PCR reads, gives a single entry per CDR3 protein. The table includes about 980,000 distinct CDR3 sequences, 25% to 35% detected once. Sequenced material: PBMCs, mostly from graft donor cells, taken 360 days after TCRalphabeta/CD19-depleted stem cell transplant. The receptors come from a boy in the first two years of life who had a stem cell transplant for SCID, so the T cells may come from the graft donor.

This clonotype was counted between two and nine times. J is TRBJ2-2 and V is TRBV4-1; 7 bases map to TRBD1. In germline, CDR1 is MGHRA, CDR2 YSYEKL. Trimming removed 7 bases from V and 7 bases from J; junction bases left unmatched: 9. CDR3 length: 14 amino acids. CDR3: CASTDRVRHGELFF. Written as DNA, the CDR3 is TGCGCCAGCACCGACAGGGTGAGGCACGGGGAGCTGTTTTTT.

The rearrangement links TRBV10-3 to TRBJ2-7; D gene uncertain. V lost 6 bases and J lost 2, with 8 bases in between. Germline CDR1 and CDR2: ENHRY and SYGVKD. CDR3 length: 12 amino acids. CDR3 amino acids: CAISPTPYEQYF. In DNA form, the CDR3 reads TGTGCCATCAGCCCGACCCCCTACGAGCAGTACTTC.

This clonotype occurred many times. The chain employs TRBV28 and TRBJ2-2, with D perhaps TRBD2 (6 bases). Germline V gene sequence: CDR1 MDHEN, CDR2 SYDVKM. Between the trimmed V and J ends, which lost 4 bases and 7 bases, there was a span of 16 bases. The CDR3 sequence is 15 residues long. This CDR3 reads CASSYFLGGIGELFF. The CDR3 bases are TGTGCCAGCAGTTACTTTCTAGGAGGGATCGGGGAGCTGTTTTTT. Drawing the rest from reference TRBV28 and TRBJ2-2, the complete variable domain is DVKVTQSSRYLVKRTGEKVFLECVQDMDHENMFWYRQDPGLGLRLIYFSYDVKMKEKGDIPEGYSVSREKKERFSLILESASTNQTSMYLCASSYFLGGIGELFFGEGSRLTVL.

This clonotype has a handful of counts. CDR3 amino acids: CASSPEGQRFYEQYF. CDR3 nucleotide sequence: TGTGCCAGCAGCCCGGAAGGACAGAGATTCTACGAGCAGTACTTC. The rearrangement links TRBV7-9 to TRBJ2-7; D perhaps matches TRBD1 (6 bases). Germline V lookup: CDR1 SEHNR, CDR2 FQNEAQ (reference sequence). The CDR3 consists of 15 residues. Trimming stripped 5 bases from V and 3 bases from J, with 17 bases between.

The chain carries TRBV5-1 and TRBJ2-3; TRBD2 matches 11 bases. J was trimmed by 0 bases and V by 5 bases; bases with no gene match: 8. In germline, CDR1 is SGHRS, CDR2 YFSETQ. The CDR3 consists of 17 residues. The DNA for the CDR3 is TGCGCCAGCAGAGAGCCTAGCGGGGGGCTGAGCACAGATACGCAGTATTTT. Translating gives CASREPSGGLSTDTQYF.

This clonotype has just a few counts. The chain is built from TRBV4-1 and TRBJ2-2; TRBD2 is a possible D gene (5 bases). Germline V gives CDR1 MGHRA, CDR2 YSYEKL. The CDR3 totals 15 residues. Trimming left V 4 bases short and J 7 bases short, with 16 bases between. The CDR3: CASSRNPLARGELFF. In nucleotides, the CDR3 is TGCGCCAGCAGCCGAAACCCTCTAGCCCGCGGGGAGCTGTTTTTT.

The rearrangement links TRBV4-2 to TRBJ2-5; perhaps TRBD1 as D (6 bases). Trimming removed 0 bases at V and 5 bases at J, with 13 bases between. Germline assignment: CDR1 LGHNA and CDR2 YNFKEQ. There are 15 residues in the CDR3. This CDR3 is CASSQEPNREETQYF. CDR3 nucleotides: TGTGCCAGCAGCCAAGAACCAAACAGGGAGGAGACCCAGTACTTC.

The V and J genes are TRBV10-3 and TRBJ1-3; D not resolved. Per the germline V gene, CDR1 is ENHRY and CDR2 is SYGVKD. Trimming shortened V by 6 bases and J by 1 base, and 7 bases separated the two germline ends. The CDR3 runs to 13 residues. The CDR3: CAISPRSGNTIYF. The CDR3 DNA sequence: TGTGCCATCAGCCCCCGATCTGGAAACACCATATATTTT.

In this sample, this clonotype turned up a few times. The rearrangement links TRBV7-9 to TRBJ2-7, with 7 bases aligning to TRBD1. Trimming at V came to 0 bases and at J to 1 base, leaving 3 bases not matched to a gene. The CDR3 contains 15 residues. Per the germline V gene, CDR1 is SEHNR and CDR2 is FQNEAQ (reference sequence). CDR3 nucleotide sequence: TGTGCCAGCAGCTTAGCCCCGGGACAGTCCTACGAGCAGTACTTC. Amino acids: CASSLAPGQSYEQYF. Complete variable domain (other parts from reference TRBV7-9 and TRBJ2-7): DTGVSQNPRHKITKRGQNVTFRCDPISEHNRLYWYRQTLGQGPEFLTYFQNEAQLEKSRLLSDRFSAERPKGSFSTLEIQRTEQGDSAMYLCASSLAPGQSYEQYFGPGTRLTVT.

This clonotype was counted a few times. The gene calls are TRBV29-1 and TRBJ2-3, with D uncertain. V lost 4 bases to trimming and J lost 2 bases, with 4 bases between them. This CDR3 spans 11 amino acids. Germline V gene lookup returns CDR1 SQVTM and CDR2 ANQGSEA. CDR3 amino acids: CSVVPTDTQYF. In DNA form, the CDR3 reads TGCAGCGTTGTCCCCACAGATACGCAGTATTTT.